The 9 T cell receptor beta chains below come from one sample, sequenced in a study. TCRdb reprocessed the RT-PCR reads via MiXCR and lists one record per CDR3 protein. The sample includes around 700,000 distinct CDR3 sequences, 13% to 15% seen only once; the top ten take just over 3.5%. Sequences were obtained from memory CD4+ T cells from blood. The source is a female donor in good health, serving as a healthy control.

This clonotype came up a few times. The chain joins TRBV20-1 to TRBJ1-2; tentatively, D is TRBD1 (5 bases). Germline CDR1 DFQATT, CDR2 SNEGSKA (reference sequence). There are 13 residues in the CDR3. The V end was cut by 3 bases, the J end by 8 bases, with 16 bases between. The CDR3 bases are TGCAGTGCTAGTCAGGGAACCGGCGGGGGCTACACCTTC. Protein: CSASQGTGGGYTF.

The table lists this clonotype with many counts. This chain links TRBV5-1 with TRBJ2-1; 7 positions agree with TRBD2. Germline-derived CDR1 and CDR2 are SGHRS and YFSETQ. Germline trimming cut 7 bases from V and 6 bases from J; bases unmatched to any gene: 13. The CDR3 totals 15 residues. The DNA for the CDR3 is TGCGCCAGCCATGAGGGACTACCAGGGTCCAATGAGCAGTTCTTC. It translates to CASHEGLPGSNEQFF.

The CDR3: CASNPAGSGANVLTF. The CDR3 DNA reads TGTGCCAGCAACCCGGCAGGCTCTGGGGCCAACGTCCTGACTTTC. The rearrangement links TRBV5-4 to TRBJ2-6; no definite D call. Germline CDR1 is SGHNT and CDR2 is YYREEE (reference sequence). The CDR3 is 15 residues long. Trimming took off 6 bases at V and 0 bases at J, with 10 bases between the two ends.

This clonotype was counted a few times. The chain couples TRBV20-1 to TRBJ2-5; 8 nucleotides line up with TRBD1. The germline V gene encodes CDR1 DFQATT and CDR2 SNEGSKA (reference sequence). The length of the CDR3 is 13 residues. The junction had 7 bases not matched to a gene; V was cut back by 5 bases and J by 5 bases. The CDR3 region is CSAWTGPGETQYF. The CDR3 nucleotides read TGCAGTGCTTGGACAGGGCCAGGGGAGACCCAGTACTTC.

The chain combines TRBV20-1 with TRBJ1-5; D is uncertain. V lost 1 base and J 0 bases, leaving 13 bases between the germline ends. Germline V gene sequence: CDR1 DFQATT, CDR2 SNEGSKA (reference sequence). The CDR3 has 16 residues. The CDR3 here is CSARVGERVSNQPQHF. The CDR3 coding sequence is TGCAGTGCTAGAGTCGGGGAGCGGGTTAGCAATCAGCCCCAGCATTTT.

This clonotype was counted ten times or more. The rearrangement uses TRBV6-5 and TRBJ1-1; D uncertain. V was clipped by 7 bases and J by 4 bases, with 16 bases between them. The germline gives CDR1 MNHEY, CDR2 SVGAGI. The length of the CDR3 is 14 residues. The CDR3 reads CASNVDGGGTEAFF. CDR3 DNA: TGTGCCAGCAATGTTGACGGCGGCGGCACTGAAGCTTTCTTT.

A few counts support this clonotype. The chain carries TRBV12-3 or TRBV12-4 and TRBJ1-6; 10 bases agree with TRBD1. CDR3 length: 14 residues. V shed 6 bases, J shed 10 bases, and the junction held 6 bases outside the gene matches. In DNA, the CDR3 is TGTGCCAGCAGACTGCGGACAGGGGGATCACCCCTCCACTTT. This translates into CASRLRTGGSPLHF.

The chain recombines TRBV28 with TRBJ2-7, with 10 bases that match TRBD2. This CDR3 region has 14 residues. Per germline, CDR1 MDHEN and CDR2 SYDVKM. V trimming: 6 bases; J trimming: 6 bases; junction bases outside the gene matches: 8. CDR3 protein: CASRPTSGYREQYF. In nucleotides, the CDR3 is TGTGCCAGCAGACCGACTAGCGGGTATCGCGAGCAGTACTTC.

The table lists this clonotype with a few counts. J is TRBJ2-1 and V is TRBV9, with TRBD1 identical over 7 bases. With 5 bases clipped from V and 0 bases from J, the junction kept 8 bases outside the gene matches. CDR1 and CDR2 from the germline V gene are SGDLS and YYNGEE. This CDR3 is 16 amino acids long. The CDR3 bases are TGTGCCAGCAGTGATTACAGGGGATCCTCCTACAATGAGCAGTTCTTC. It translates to CASSDYRGSSYNEQFF.